A selection of T cell receptor beta chains follows, all from one sample in a study of blood T cell repertoires in COVID-19. Method: immunoSEQ multiplex PCR; TCRdb's copy keeps in-frame clones and lacks some. Of around 91,000 clones listed, 85% are singletons. The sequenced material came from peripheral blood. The receptors stem from a man at least 80 years old with acute or convalescent COVID-19. CDR3s include the opening cysteine and the closing phenylalanine or tryptophan. Each record gives: V gene, clone size, J gene, D gene, CDR3 DNA, CDR3 protein. A D gene is named only where the DNA matches it firmly. Expanded clones get a size class; other rows say once, few or many, or leave the size out.

TRBV4-1,.,TRBJ1-2,TRBD1,TGCGCCAGCAGCCAAGTACCGGGACAGGGAGGGAACTATGGCTACACCTTC,CASSQVPGQGGNYGYTF
TRBV7-3,once,TRBJ2-4,TRBD2,TGTGCCAGCAGCTTGGGGGGATCTAGCGGGAGAGCCAAAAACATTCAGTACTTC,CASSLGGSSGRAKNIQYF
TRBV27,few,TRBJ1-5,.,TGTGCCAGCAGTCACCCCACGGCCCAGCATTTT,CASSHPTAQHF
TRBV30,.,TRBJ2-7,.,TGTGCCTGGAGTGCAACAGGGTCCTACAACGAGCAGTACTTC,CAWSATGSYNEQYF
TRBV9,.,TRBJ2-1,TRBD1,TGTGCCAGCAGCCGGGACAGGGTCTACAATGAGCAGTTCTTC,CASSRDRVYNEQFF
TRBV3-1/TRBV3-2,once,TRBJ2-1,TRBD2,TGTGCCAGCAGCCAAGCCGGGACTAGCGGGAGTGGTGAGCAGTTCTTC,CASSQAGTSGSGEQFF
TRBV5-1,once,TRBJ2-5,.,TGCGCCAGCAGCTTGGCCGCGTACCAAGAGACCCAGTACTTC,CASSLAAYQETQYF
TRBV10-1,.,TRBJ2-5,TRBD1,TGCGCCAGCAGTATGGGACAGGGGGCCGGGGAGACCCAGTACTTC,CASSMGQGAGETQYF
TRBV10-3,.,TRBJ2-1,.,TGTGCCATCAGTGACCTAGGACAGCTGATCGACAATGAGCAGTTCTTC,CAISDLGQLIDNEQFF
TRBV30,.,TRBJ1-5,TRBD1,TGTGCCTGGAGTCCAGGGGGCCGTCAGCCCCAGCATTTT,CAWSPGGRQPQHF
TRBV28,once,TRBJ1-2,.,TGTGCCAGCAGTCCGCCCCCCCCTAGCGGCTACACCTTC,CASSPPPPSGYTF
TRBV5-1,.,TRBJ2-1,TRBD2,TGCGCCAGCAGCTGGGGGACTAGCGGGAGTATTATGAGAGATGAGCAGTTCTTC,CASSWGTSGSIMRDEQFF
TRBV12-5,.,TRBJ1-1,TRBD1,TGTGCTAGTGGTTTGGTACAGGGGATGAACACTGAAGCTTTCTTT,CASGLVQGMNTEAFF
TRBV30,.,TRBJ1-6,.,TGTGCCTGCCACTTTCCCTCCGGCTCCTATAATTCACCCCTCCACTTT,CACHFPSGSYNSPLHF
TRBV30,.,TRBJ1-6,.,TGTGCCTGGAGTGCGACAGGAAAAAATTCACCCCTCCACTTT,CAWSATGKNSPLHF
TRBV27,.,TRBJ2-2,TRBD1,TGTGCCAGCAGTCCGGGACAGGGTTTAAGCACCGGGGAGCTGTTTTTT,CASSPGQGLSTGELFF
TRBV9,.,TRBJ1-4,TRBD1,TGTGCCAGCAGCGTGGGACAGGGTATGGTCTCTAATGAAAAACTGTTTTTT,CASSVGQGMVSNEKLFF
TRBV11-3,.,TRBJ1-4,.,TGTGCCAGCAGCCTGGGGCCCCCGGGCGAAAAACTGTTTTTT,CASSLGPPGEKLFF
TRBV30,.,TRBJ2-3,.,TGTGCCTGGAAGGGGACTACAGATACGCAGTATTTT,CAWKGTTDTQYF
TRBV11-2,.,TRBJ2-2,.,TGTGCCAGCAGCTCAGGGACACTGAACACCGGGGAGCTGTTTTTT,CASSSGTLNTGELFF
TRBV18,.,TRBJ2-2,TRBD1,TGTGCCAGCTCGTATCGAGTCGGGACAGGGAACACCGGGGAGCTGTTTTTT,CASSYRVGTGNTGELFF
TRBV6-5,.,TRBJ1-5,TRBD1,TGTGCCAGCAGTCGACAGGGTAATCAGCCCCAGCATTTT,CASSRQGNQPQHF
TRBV9,.,TRBJ2-7,.,TGTGCCAGCAGCCAGGATCGCTACGAGCAGTACTTC,CASSQDRYEQYF
TRBV19,few,TRBJ1-5,.,TGTGCCAGTAGTATTAGGAGGGGTCAGCCCCAGCATTTT,CASSIRRGQPQHF
TRBV7-9,once,TRBJ2-1,.,TGTGCCAGCAGCCCCCCGGGACTTATCTACAATGAGCAGTTCTTC,CASSPPGLIYNEQFF
TRBV13,.,TRBJ2-3,TRBD2,TGTGCCAGCAGCTTTGGACTAGCGGGAGCGGTAGCAGATACGCAGTATTTT,CASSFGLAGAVADTQYF
TRBV7-2,.,TRBJ2-7,.,TGTGCCAGCAGCCTAAGATACGGGACCTACGAGCAGTACTTC,CASSLRYGTYEQYF
TRBV2,.,TRBJ1-2,.,TGTGCCAGCAGTGAAGCCAGGGTGGTCAGGGATGGCTACACCTTC,CASSEARVVRDGYTF
TRBV3-1/TRBV3-2,.,TRBJ2-3,.,TGTGCCAGCAGCCAAGATTGGGCAGTGAGCACAGATACGCAGTATTTT,CASSQDWAVSTDTQYF
TRBV10-2,.,TRBJ2-2,.,TGCGCCAGCAGCCGAGGACATAGGAACACCGGGGAGCTGTTTTTT,CASSRGHRNTGELFF
TRBV19,.,TRBJ1-5,.,TGTGCCAGTAGTTCTGGGACATCGGCGGGTCAGCCCCAGCATTTT,CASSSGTSAGQPQHF
TRBV20-1,.,TRBJ2-3,.,TGCAGTGCTACCAGGGATACGCAGTATTTT,CSATRDTQYF
TRBV7-2,.,TRBJ2-5,TRBD2,TGTGCCAGCAGCTTATTCGCGGGAGGGCAAGAGACCCAGTACTTC,CASSLFAGGQETQYF